A selection of T cell receptor beta chains follows, all from one sample in a study of blood T cell repertoires in COVID-19. Method: immunoSEQ multiplex PCR; TCRdb's copy keeps in-frame clones and lacks some. The sample records about 52,000 clones, 86% being singletons. What was sequenced was peripheral blood. These receptor sequences come from a woman over 75 with acute or convalescent COVID-19. The CDR3 runs from the conserved cysteine through the conserved F or W. The D gene is left open where the match is weak. Clone size is given for some rows only: seen once, a few or many times, or a class if the clone is expanded.

V: TRBV28; size: once; D: .; CDR3: CASTQGFGNTIYF
V: TRBV3-1/TRBV3-2; size: .; D: .; CDR3: CASSHGANQPQHF
V: TRBV4-1; size: .; D: TRBD2; CDR3: CASSPSGRAGTGELFF
V: TRBV10-2; size: .; D: TRBD1; CDR3: CASIDPGTGIYEAFF
V: TRBV5-5; size: .; D: .; CDR3: CASSLGGFPGVHYEQYF
V: TRBV28; size: .; D: .; CDR3: CASSSSLPSYEQYF
V: TRBV5-1; size: .; D: TRBD2; CDR3: CASSLAGAGGYNEQFF
V: TRBV7-8; size: .; D: TRBD1; CDR3: CASRPGQRGLREQYF
V: TRBV5-4; size: .; D: TRBD1; CDR3: CASTLGDSETYEQYF
V: TRBV3-1/TRBV3-2; size: few; D: TRBD2; CDR3: CASSQVPGGEQFF
V: TRBV12-3/TRBV12-4; size: .; D: .; CDR3: CASSFQGIDGYTF
V: TRBV30; size: .; D: .; CDR3: CAWRRQAAGEQFF
V: TRBV7-3; size: .; D: TRBD2; CDR3: CASSTSGGIQEQYF
V: TRBV28; size: .; D: .; CDR3: CASTQVGGRLTGYTF
V: TRBV4-2; size: .; D: TRBD1; CDR3: CASSQGTGDYEQYF
V: TRBV4-1; size: .; D: TRBD1; CDR3: CATAPGTVNTGELFF
V: TRBV5-4; size: once; D: .; CDR3: CASSLGVPEVNSPLHF
V: TRBV11-1; size: .; D: .; CDR3: CASSLGTASTDTQYF
V: TRBV2; size: .; D: TRBD1; CDR3: CASTPDRVGQPQHF
V: TRBV3-1/TRBV3-2; size: .; D: .; CDR3: CASSQGSINEQFF
V: TRBV9; size: .; D: .; CDR3: CASSVESGVFDEQFF
V: TRBV5-5; size: .; D: TRBD1; CDR3: CASSIGQGLNQPQHF
V: TRBV29-1; size: once; D: .; CDR3: CSVGRRGHSYEQYF
V: TRBV3-1/TRBV3-2; size: .; D: .; CDR3: CASSQVPGAATEAFF
V: TRBV10-1; size: once; D: .; CDR3: CASSDSGVDTQYF
V: TRBV7-6; size: .; D: .; CDR3: CASSLRSLGESTDTQYF
V: TRBV6-1; size: .; D: TRBD1; CDR3: CASSEPTGGPYGYTF
V: TRBV7-3; size: .; D: .; CDR3: CASSSSRQDGYTF
V: TRBV5-1; size: .; D: TRBD1; CDR3: CASSPQTGGGNGYTF
V: TRBV2; size: once; D: .; CDR3: CASKGLSTTDTQYF
V: TRBV19; size: .; D: TRBD2; CDR3: CASSDSGTRRSDTQYF